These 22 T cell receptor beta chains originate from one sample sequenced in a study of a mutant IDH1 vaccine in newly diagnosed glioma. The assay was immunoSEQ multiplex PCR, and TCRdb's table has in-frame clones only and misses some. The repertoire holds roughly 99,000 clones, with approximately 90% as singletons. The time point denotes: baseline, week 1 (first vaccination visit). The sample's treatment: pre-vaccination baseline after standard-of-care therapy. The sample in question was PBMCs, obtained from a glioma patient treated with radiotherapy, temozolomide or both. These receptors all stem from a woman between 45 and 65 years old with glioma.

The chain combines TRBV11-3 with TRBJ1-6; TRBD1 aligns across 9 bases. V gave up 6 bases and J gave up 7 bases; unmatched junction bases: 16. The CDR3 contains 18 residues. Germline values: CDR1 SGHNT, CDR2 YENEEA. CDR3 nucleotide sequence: TGTGCCAGCAGGTCCATCGATGGGACAGGGTGGCGGAATTCACCCCTCCACTTT. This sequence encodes CASRSIDGTGWRNSPLHF.

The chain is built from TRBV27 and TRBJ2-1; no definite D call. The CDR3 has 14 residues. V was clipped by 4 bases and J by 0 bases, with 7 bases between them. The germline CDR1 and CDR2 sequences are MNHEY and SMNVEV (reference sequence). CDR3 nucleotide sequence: TGTGCCAGCAGTTACCGGAGCTCCTACAATGAGCAGTTCTTC. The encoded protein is CASSYRSSYNEQFF.

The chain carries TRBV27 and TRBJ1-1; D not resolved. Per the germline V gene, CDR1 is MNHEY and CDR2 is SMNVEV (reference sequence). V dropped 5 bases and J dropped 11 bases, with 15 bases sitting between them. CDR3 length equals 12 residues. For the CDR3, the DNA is TGTGCCAGCAGTACCTTACCGGGCTGGGCTTTCTTT. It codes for CASSTLPGWAFF.

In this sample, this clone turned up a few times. CDR3: CASSPAGGTEAFF. The CDR3 DNA reads as TGTGCCAGCTCACCAGCGGGTGGGACTGAAGCTTTCTTT. The chain carries TRBV18 and TRBJ1-1; unclear D gene. Germline CDR1 and CDR2: KGHSH and LQKENI. The ends were cut back, 2 bases at V and 5 bases at J, with 9 bases in the middle. This CDR3 region has 13 residues.

This CDR3 is CASSSGPHYEQYF. In DNA, the CDR3 is TGCGCCAGCAGCTCCGGACCACACTACGAGCAGTACTTC. J is TRBJ2-7 and V is TRBV5-1, with D uncertain. Trimming removed 3 bases from V and 3 bases from J, with 10 bases in between. Germline V gives CDR1 SGHRS, CDR2 YFSETQ. The CDR3 is 13 residues long.

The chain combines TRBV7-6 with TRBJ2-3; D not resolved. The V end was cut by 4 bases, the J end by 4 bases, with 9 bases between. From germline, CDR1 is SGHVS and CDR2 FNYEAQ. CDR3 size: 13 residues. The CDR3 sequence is CASSSLMADTQYF. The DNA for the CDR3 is TGTGCCAGCAGCTCTCTTATGGCAGATACGCAGTATTTT.

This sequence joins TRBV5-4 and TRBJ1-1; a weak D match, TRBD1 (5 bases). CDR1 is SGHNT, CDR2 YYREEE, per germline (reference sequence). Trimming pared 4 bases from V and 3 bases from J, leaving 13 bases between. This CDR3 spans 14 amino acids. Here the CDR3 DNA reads TGTGCCAGCAGCCCGAGGAGGGGAGACACTGAAGCTTTCTTT. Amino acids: CASSPRRGDTEAFF.

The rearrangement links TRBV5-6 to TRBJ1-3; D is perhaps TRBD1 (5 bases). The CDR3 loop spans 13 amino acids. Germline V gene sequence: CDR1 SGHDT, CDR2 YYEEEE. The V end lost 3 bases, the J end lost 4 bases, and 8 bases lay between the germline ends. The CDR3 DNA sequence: TGTGCCAGCAGCTCGGGGACGGGAAACACCATATATTTT. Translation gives CASSSGTGNTIYF.

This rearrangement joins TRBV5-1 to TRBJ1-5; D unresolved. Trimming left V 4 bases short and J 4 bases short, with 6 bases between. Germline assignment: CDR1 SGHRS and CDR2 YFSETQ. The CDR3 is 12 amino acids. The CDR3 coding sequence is TGCGCCAGCAGCCTGGTTAATCAGCCCCAGCATTTT. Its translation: CASSLVNQPQHF.

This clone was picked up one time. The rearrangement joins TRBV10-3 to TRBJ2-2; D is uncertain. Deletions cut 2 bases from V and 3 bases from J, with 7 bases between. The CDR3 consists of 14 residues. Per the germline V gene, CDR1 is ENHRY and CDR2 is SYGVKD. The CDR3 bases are TGTGCCATCAGTGAGGGACGAGACACCGGGGAGCTGTTTTTT. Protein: CAISEGRDTGELFF.

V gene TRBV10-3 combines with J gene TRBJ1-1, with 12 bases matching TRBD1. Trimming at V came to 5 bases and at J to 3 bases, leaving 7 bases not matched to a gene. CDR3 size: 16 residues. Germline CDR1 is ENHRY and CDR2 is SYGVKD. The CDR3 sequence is CAISRDRGRDDTEAFF. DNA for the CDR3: TGTGCCATCAGTCGGGACAGGGGGCGCGATGACACTGAAGCTTTCTTT.

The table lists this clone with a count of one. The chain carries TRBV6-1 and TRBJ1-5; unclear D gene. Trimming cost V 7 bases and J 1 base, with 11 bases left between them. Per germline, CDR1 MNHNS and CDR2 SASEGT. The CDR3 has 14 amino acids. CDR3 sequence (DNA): TGTGCCAGCAATGCCGGAGGGAGCAATCAGCCCCAGCATTTT. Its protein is CASNAGGSNQPQHF.

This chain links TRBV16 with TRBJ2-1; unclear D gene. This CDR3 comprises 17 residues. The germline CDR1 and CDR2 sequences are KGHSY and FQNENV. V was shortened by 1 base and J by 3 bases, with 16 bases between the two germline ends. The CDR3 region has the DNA TGTGCCAGCAGCCAATTCGGTCTAGGAGTACTCTACAATGAGCAGTTCTTC. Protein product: CASSQFGLGVLYNEQFF. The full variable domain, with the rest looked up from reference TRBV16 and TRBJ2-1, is GEEVAQTPKHLVRGEGQKAKLYCAPIKGHSYVFWYQQVLKNEFKFLISFQNENVFDETGMPKERFSAKCLPNSPCSLEIQATKLEDSAVYFCASSQFGLGVLYNEQFFGPGTRLTVL.

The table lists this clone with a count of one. The CDR3 coding sequence is TGTGCCAGCAGTGAACCCATAGTGGGCACCGGGGAGCTGTTTTTT. Residues: CASSEPIVGTGELFF. The chain couples TRBV2 to TRBJ2-2; D call uncertain. In germline, CDR1 is SNHLY, CDR2 FYNNEI. V gave up 2 bases and J gave up 4 bases, with 11 bases separating them. The CDR3 runs to 15 residues.

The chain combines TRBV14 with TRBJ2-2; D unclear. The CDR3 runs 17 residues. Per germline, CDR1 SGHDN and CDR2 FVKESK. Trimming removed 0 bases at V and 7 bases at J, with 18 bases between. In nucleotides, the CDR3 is TGTGCCAGCAGCCAAGAGGCCCCCCACAGAATGTACGGGGAGCTGTTTTTT. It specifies CASSQEAPHRMYGELFF.

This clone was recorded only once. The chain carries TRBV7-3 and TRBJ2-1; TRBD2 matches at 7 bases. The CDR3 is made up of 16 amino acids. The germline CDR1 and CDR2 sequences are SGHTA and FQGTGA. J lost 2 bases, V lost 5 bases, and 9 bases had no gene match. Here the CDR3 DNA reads TGTGCCAGCAGCCTCCAAACGGGAGGCGCCTACAATGAGCAGTTCTTC. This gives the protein CASSLQTGGAYNEQFF. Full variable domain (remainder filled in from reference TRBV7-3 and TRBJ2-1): GAGVSQTPSNKVTEKGKYVELRCDPISGHTALYWYRQSLGQGPEFLIYFQGTGAADDSGLPNDRFFAVRPEGSVSTLKIQRTERGDSAVYLCASSLQTGGAYNEQFFGPGTRLTVL.

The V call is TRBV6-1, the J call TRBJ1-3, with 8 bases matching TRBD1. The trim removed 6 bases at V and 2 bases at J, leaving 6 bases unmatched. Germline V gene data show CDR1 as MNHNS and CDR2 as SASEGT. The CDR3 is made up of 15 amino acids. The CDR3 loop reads CASRQDREPGNTIYF. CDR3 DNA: TGTGCCAGCAGACAGGACAGGGAGCCTGGAAACACCATATATTTT.

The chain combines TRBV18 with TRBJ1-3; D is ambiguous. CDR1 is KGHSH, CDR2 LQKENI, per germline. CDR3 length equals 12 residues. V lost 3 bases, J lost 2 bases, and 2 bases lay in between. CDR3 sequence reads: CASSPTGNTIYF. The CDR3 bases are TGTGCCAGCTCACCTACTGGAAACACCATATATTTT.

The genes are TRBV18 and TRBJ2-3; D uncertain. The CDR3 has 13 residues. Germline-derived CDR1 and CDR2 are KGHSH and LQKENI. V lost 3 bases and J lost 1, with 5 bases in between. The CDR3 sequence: CASSPAGTDTQYF. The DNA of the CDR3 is TGTGCCAGCTCACCGGCCGGCACAGATACGCAGTATTTT.

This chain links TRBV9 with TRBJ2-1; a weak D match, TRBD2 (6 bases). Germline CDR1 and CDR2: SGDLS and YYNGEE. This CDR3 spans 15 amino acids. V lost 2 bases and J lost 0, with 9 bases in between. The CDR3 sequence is CASSVEGNSYNEQFF. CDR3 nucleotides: TGTGCCAGCAGCGTGGAGGGGAACTCCTACAATGAGCAGTTCTTC.

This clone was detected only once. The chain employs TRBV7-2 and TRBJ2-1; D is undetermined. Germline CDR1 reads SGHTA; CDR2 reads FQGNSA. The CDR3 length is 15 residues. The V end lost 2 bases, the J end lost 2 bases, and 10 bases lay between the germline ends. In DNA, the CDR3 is TGTGCCAGCAGCTTACTGGGTGCTACCTACAATGAGCAGTTCTTC. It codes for CASSLLGATYNEQFF.

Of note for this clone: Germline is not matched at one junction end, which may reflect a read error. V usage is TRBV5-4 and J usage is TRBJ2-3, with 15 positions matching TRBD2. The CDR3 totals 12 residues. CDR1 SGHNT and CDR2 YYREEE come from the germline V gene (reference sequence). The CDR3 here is CASSLGTSGRGF. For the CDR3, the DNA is TGTGCCAGCAGCTTGGGGACTAGCGGGAGGGGTTTT.